The clone carrying this T cell receptor beta chain was found many times. The antigen is not known. Amplification of TCR beta CDR3 regions used RNA as the template. When the TCR CDR3 underwent first-round RT-PCR, the HTBI primer set was used. MiXCR was run by TCRdb on the multiplex PCR reads, yielding one entry per CDR3 protein. This repertoire shows around 690,000 distinct CDR3 sequences, 15% to 20% found once; its top ten account for around 15%. V was pared by 7 bases and J by 2 bases, with 12 bases between. The CDR3 is 14 amino acids. Per germline, CDR1 MDHEN and CDR2 SYDVKM. Uncontrolled infection, other autoimmune disease, pregnancy or lactation excluded patients. Diagnosing involved the use of clinical symptoms, serum thyroxine and TRAb, thyroid ultrasound and orbital computed tomography. The data are from a study of T cells in Graves' hyperthyroidism and ophthalmopathy. Study-wide results and caveats: Most thyroid clonotypes that were expanded above 0.001 also turned up in blood. Model output signaled ophthalmopathy a median approximately 6 months ahead of onset.

This sequence originates from a man in his forties or fifties with Graves' hyperthyroidism. The chain joins TRBV28 to TRBJ1-5, with D uncertain. Sequences were obtained from blood. The CDR3 spells CASTPHSRNQPQHF. The DNA of the CDR3 is TGTGCCAGCACCCCCCACAGCCGCAATCAGCCCCAGCATTTT.